Presented here are 7 T cell receptor beta chains from one specimen sequenced in a study of response to subunit inactivated influenza vaccine. TCRdb redid the calling of the RT-PCR reads with MiXCR, one entry per CDR3 protein. The repertoire includes 500,000 or so distinct CDR3 sequences, approximately 15% of them detected once, and over 2.5% sits in the top ten. The sequencing here drew on CD4+ T cells sorted from PBMCs, taken less than 25 months after vaccination. These receptor sequences come from a man aged 45-69 years who received an inactivated influenza vaccine.

A single count supports this clonotype. This chain connects TRBV25-1 to TRBJ2-7, with TRBD2 matching over 12 bases. With 8 bases clipped from V and 10 bases from J, the junction kept 9 bases outside the gene matches. The CDR3 is 13 amino acids. Germline V gene sequence: CDR1 MGHDK, CDR2 SYGVNS. DNA for the CDR3: TGTGCCAGCGGCCAGACTAGCGGGGGTTTTCAGTACTTC. It yields the protein CASGQTSGGFQYF.

This clonotype has at least ten counts. CDR3 sequence reads: CSVSSGFGEQYF. In DNA, the CDR3 is TGCAGCGTTTCCTCAGGGTTCGGCGAGCAGTACTTC. The rearrangement joins TRBV29-1 to TRBJ2-7; D might be TRBD1 (5 bases). V was cut by 5 bases and J by 6 bases, with 14 bases left in between. The CDR3 consists of 12 residues. CDR1 and CDR2 (germline): SQVTM, ANQGSEA.

This clonotype was recorded a few times. The rearrangement links TRBV20-1 to TRBJ2-7, with D possibly being TRBD1 (6 bases). Germline CDR1 reads DFQATT; CDR2 reads SNEGSKA (reference sequence). V lost 2 bases and J 1 base, leaving 12 bases between the germline ends. The CDR3 sequence is 14 residues long. Here the CDR3 reads CSARRQEVSYEQYF. Written as DNA, the CDR3 is TGCAGTGCTAGAAGACAGGAAGTATCCTACGAGCAGTACTTC.

This clonotype was seen only a few times. The chain couples TRBV7-2 to TRBJ1-5; D is undetermined. Germline assignment: CDR1 SGHTA and CDR2 FQGNSA. This CDR3 has 15 residues. Trimming stripped 5 bases from V and 2 bases from J, with 13 bases between. CDR3 amino acids: CASSPGPGGNQPQHF. The DNA of the CDR3 is TGTGCCAGCAGCCCCGGACCTGGGGGCAATCAGCCCCAGCATTTT.

The V gene is TRBV5-1, the J gene TRBJ1-2; possibly TRBD1 for D (5 bases). V lost 4 bases and J 6 bases, leaving 13 bases between the germline ends. The V gene's germline CDR1 is SGHRS and CDR2 YFSETQ. This CDR3 spans 13 amino acids. In DNA form, the CDR3 reads TGCGCCAGCAGCGCCCTCCAAGGGGATGGCTACACCTTC. Translation gives CASSALQGDGYTF.

J is TRBJ2-1 and V is TRBV4-3; 7 bases are a match to TRBD2. The trim removed 4 bases at V and 8 bases at J, leaving 14 bases unmatched. Germline V lookup: CDR1 LGHNA, CDR2 YSLEER. This CDR3 region has 16 residues. Here the CDR3 DNA reads TGCGCCAGCAGCCCCTCGGCCGGGAGGTTTGTCGATGAGCAGTTCTTC. Its translation is CASSPSAGRFVDEQFF.

Points on this clonotype: A single base separates this from a much larger clone, so it may be a read error. The chain combines TRBV20-1 with TRBJ1-6, with 8 positions matching TRBD1. This CDR3 is 16 amino acids long. Germline V gene data show CDR1 as DFQATT and CDR2 as SNEGSKA (reference sequence). The V and J ends lost 3 bases and 14 bases, in that order; junction bases with no gene match: 18. CDR3 residues: CSASGALQGDRVALHF. CDR3 sequence (DNA): TGCAGTGCTAGTGGAGCTTTACAGGGGGACCGGGTAGCCCTCCACTTT.